This TCR beta chain was captured by sequencing in a study of long-term antiretroviral therapy in people with HIV. Notes on the study in general: Repertoires with HIV possessed tighter CDR3 length spans than those of controls. Blood was collected between the mid-2000s and the late 2010s, possibly under older ART regimens. Clonal populations expanded prior to ART predominated within the repertoire at all time points.

Worth noting for this clone: The antigen remains undetermined. The same CDR3 is also encoded by other DNA sequences in this sample.

Survey-level immunoSEQ v3.0 assays were run. This table comes from immunoSEQ multiplex PCR, and its TCRdb copy is limited to in-frame clones, with some not included. The repertoire has about 20,000 clones, roughly nine tenths of them found once; the top ten carry over 7.5%. Germline V gene data show CDR1 as SGDLS and CDR2 as YYNGEE. The CDR3 loop spans 13 amino acids. V lost 4 bases and J 3 bases, leaving 10 bases between the germline ends. There was at least one pre-ART PBMC sample for each donor, plus at least two post-ART PBMC samples. The chain links TRBV9 to TRBJ1-2; possible D gene TRBD1, 6 bases. This TCR came from a woman aged 25 to 39 with HIV. This sample comprised unsorted PBMCs, obtained roughly 4.2 years before starting antiretroviral therapy. CDR3 amino acids: CASSRGGDYGYTF. The CDR3 DNA reads TGTGCCAGCAGCAGGGGGGGTGACTATGGCTACACCTTC.